This is a list of T cell receptor beta chains from one sample in a study of blood T cell repertoires in COVID-19. The method was immunoSEQ multiplex PCR; TCRdb's version includes in-frame clones alone and lacks a portion of them. This table holds under 300,000 clones, about 88% found once. Input material: peripheral blood. These receptors came from a woman between 35 and 50 years old who had recovered from COVID-19. The CDR3 runs from the conserved cysteine through the conserved F or W. The D gene is left open where the match is weak.

d_call	v_call	j_call	cdr3_aa
TRBD2	TRBV7-9	TRBJ2-1	CASSPGGESYNEQFF
TRBD1	TRBV19	TRBJ1-2	CATEDRGYSYTF
-	TRBV10-3	TRBJ1-2	CAISESDSLYGYTF
TRBD2	TRBV9	TRBJ2-2	CASSWGLAGNTGELFF
TRBD2	TRBV9	TRBJ2-5	CASSVGSGLAGVGETQYF
-	TRBV5-1	TRBJ2-2	CASSLFTGTLLNTGELFF
TRBD1	TRBV30	TRBJ2-7	CAWIPRGQRLVF
-	TRBV18	TRBJ2-1	CASSPTAPSGNEQFF
TRBD2	TRBV5-4	TRBJ2-3	CASSSGTSGRSSDTQYF
-	TRBV7-2	TRBJ2-6	CASSTYYVLTF
TRBD1	TRBV6-6	TRBJ1-4	CASSYLTGVAEKLFF
-	TRBV13	TRBJ1-6	CASSLAGQLHNSPLHF
TRBD2	TRBV7-2	TRBJ2-3	CASSLEGRGNPTDTQYF
-	TRBV19	TRBJ2-4	CASSITGRADIQYF